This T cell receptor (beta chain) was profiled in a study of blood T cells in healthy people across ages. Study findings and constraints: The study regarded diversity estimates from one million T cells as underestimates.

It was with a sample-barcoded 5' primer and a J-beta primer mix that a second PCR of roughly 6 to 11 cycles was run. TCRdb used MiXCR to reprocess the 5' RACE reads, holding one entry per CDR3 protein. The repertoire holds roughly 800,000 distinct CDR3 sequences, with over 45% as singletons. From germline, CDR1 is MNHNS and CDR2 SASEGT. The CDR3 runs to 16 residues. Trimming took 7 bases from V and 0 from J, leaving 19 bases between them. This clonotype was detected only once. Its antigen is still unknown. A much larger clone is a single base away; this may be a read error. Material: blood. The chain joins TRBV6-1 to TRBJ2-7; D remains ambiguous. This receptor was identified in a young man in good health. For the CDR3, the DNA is TGTGCCAGCAAAAGAGCTACGATAGGTTCCTCCTACGAGCAGTACTTC. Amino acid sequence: CASKRATIGSSYEQYF.